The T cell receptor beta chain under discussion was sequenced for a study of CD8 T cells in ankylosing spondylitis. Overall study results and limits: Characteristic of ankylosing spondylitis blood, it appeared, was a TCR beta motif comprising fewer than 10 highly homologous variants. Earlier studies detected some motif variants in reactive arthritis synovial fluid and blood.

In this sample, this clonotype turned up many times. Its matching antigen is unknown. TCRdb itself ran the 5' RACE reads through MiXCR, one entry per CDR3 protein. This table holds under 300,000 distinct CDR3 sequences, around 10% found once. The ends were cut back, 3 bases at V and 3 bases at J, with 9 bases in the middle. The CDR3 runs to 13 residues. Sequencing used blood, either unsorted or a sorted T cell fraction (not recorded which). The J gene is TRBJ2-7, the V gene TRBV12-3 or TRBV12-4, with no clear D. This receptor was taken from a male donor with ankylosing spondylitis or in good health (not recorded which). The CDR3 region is CASSFARSYEQYF. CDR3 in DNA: TGTGCCAGCAGTTTTGCGCGGAGCTACGAGCAGTACTTC.